This T cell receptor beta chain stems from a study of blood T cell repertoires in COVID-19 (dated by TCRdb to the early 2020s). At the level of the whole study: Samples covering the acute and convalescent phases of COVID-19 were provided by collaborators in the United States, Italy and Spain. The prospective study material was composed of cDNA or gDNA derived from T cells, B-cell-depleted T cells, or PBMCs. Subjects who had been exposed to COVID-19, were actively infected with it, or had recovered from it provided the deeply sampled blood TCRbeta repertoires that made up the dataset. The repertoires were released in a freely available public database intended as a resource for research on the immune response to SARS-CoV-2. Samples came from the ongoing ImmuneRACE study (first 160 participants) plus 1,254 subjects from 6 global collaborators. Nearly every sample came with metadata listing a de-identified subject ID, COVID-19 status, age in years and sex. HLA class I and class II types, where available, came from metadata supplied by the sample provider rather than from assay-based typing.

V is pared back by 4 bases and J by 3 bases, with 19 bases lying between the germline termini. From a lookup of the germline V gene (reference sequence), CDR1 and CDR2 are SEHNR and FQNEAQ. The CDR3, from cysteine to phenylalanine, totals 16 residues. CDR3 DNA is the only sequence kept; it has 48 bases, read in frame from the first base. Study-wide findings and limitations: Clinical and demographic metadata were provided uncurated, with the amount varying by source and participant.

The collaborating institutions used their own protocols to collect whole blood in K2EDTA tubes. For TCRbeta analysis, collaborators shipped samples in one of three forms: frozen whole blood, isolated PBMCs, or DNA extracted from either of those sample types. The immunoSEQ Assay, a bias-controlled multiplex PCR, was used to amplify TCRbeta CDR3 regions from genomic DNA. Processing in the source paper ran as follows. Nucleated cell counts per sample were estimated from amplification of reference gene primers within the assay. To quantify the absolute abundance of each unique TCRbeta CDR3 rearrangement, sequence reads were collapsed and filtered. For each sample, productive Simpson clonality was calculated as the square root of Simpson's diversity index across productive rearrangements. The source is immuneACCESS, and TCRdb retained only in-frame sequences with V and J called. Part of the clones is not carried over; for the studies checked, unresolved V genes explain less than half of this, and the remainder is unexplained. V and J calls and clone size are those listed in that table; D and trimming were worked out from the DNA. In this sample the table shows around 270,000 clones, around 89% of which occur a single time. In total, the top ten clones hold around 0.84% of the sample.

Concerning this clone itself: Its antigen is unknown. The record has no base qualities; no much larger clone is one base away.

The TCR was taken from a man in his thirties or forties with acute or convalescent COVID-19. Sequencing input: peripheral blood. Recombination joined TRBV7-9 with TRBJ2-7; the D gene is possibly TRBD1, with 6 bases matching. For the CDR3, the sequence is CASSSNPPYRDYEQYF. The nucleotide sequence reads as follows: TGTGCCAGCAGCTCAAATCCTCCCTACAGGGACTACGAGCAGTACTTC.